Below, 9 T cell receptor beta chains from the same sample are listed, as sequenced in a study of blood T cell repertoires in COVID-19. Some clones are missing from TCRdb's copy, which holds only in-frame ones; the method was immunoSEQ multiplex PCR. Seen here are under 200,000 clones, around four fifths observed once, and the top ten hold 2.8%. The sample comprised peripheral blood. The receptors here all came from an older man with acute or convalescent COVID-19.

The V gene is TRBV29-1, the J gene TRBJ1-2; D might be TRBD1 (6 bases). This CDR3 has 14 amino acids. Germline lookup yields CDR1 SQVTM and CDR2 ANQGSEA. V gave up 6 bases and J gave up 0 bases, with 14 bases separating them. The CDR3: CSVDDRWSNYGYTF. The CDR3 DNA follows: TGCAGCGTGGATGACAGGTGGTCTAACTATGGCTACACCTTC.

This sequence joins TRBV30 and TRBJ2-7, with 14 bases fitting TRBD2. Germline trimming cut 1 base from V and 6 bases from J; bases unmatched to any gene: 2. Germline V CDR1 and CDR2: GTSNPN, SVGIG (reference sequence). The CDR3 covers 14 residues. CDR3 in amino acids: CAWSEGTSGSEQYF. The CDR3 coding sequence is TGTGCCTGGAGTGAGGGGACTAGCGGGAGCGAGCAGTACTTC.

V gene TRBV6-6 combines with J gene TRBJ2-1; 7 bases map to TRBD1. This CDR3 spans 14 amino acids. V lost 5 bases, J lost 3 bases, and 4 bases stayed unmatched. Germline values: CDR1 MNHNY, CDR2 SVGAGI (reference sequence). The CDR3 nucleotides are TGTGCCAGCAGTCAGGGACAGAACTACAATGAGCAGTTCTTC. The encoded protein is CASSQGQNYNEQFF.

The table lists this clone with a count of one. This chain connects TRBV27 to TRBJ1-1; D is unresolved. Germline-derived CDR1 and CDR2 are MNHEY and SMNVEV (reference sequence). The CDR3 is 14 amino acids. Trimming removed 5 bases from V and 0 bases from J, with 10 bases in between. CDR3 sequence (DNA): TGTGCCAGCAGTGGCTCGTCCTTGAACACTGAAGCTTTCTTT. Translated: CASSGSSLNTEAFF.

The chain recombines TRBV7-8 with TRBJ2-7; TRBD2 agrees at 8 bases. The CDR3 has 15 amino acids. V was pared by 5 bases and J by 6 bases, with 12 bases of the junction left unmatched. CDR1 SGHVS and CDR2 FQNEAQ come from the germline V gene. Here the CDR3 reads CASSHPLYSGTEQYF. The CDR3 bases are TGTGCCAGCAGCCACCCCTTGTATAGCGGGACCGAGCAGTACTTC.

J is TRBJ2-7 and V is TRBV5-1, with TRBD1 identical over 10 bases. From germline, CDR1 is SGHRS and CDR2 YFSETQ. The CDR3 runs to 16 residues. V gave up 2 bases and J gave up 5 bases; unmatched junction bases: 10. This chain's CDR3 is CASSLNPGQGFNEQYF. In nucleotides, the CDR3 is TGCGCCAGCAGCTTAAATCCGGGACAGGGGTTTAACGAGCAGTACTTC.

This clone was found a few times. The chain uses TRBV9 and TRBJ1-1; no definite D call. The germline V and J ends were trimmed by 0 bases and 2 bases, with 8 bases remaining between them. CDR3 length equals 14 residues. CDR1 is SGDLS and CDR2 is YYNGEE in the germline V gene. The CDR3 region has the DNA TGTGCCAGCAGCGTAGCTCCTGTAAACACTGAAGCTTTCTTT. The encoded protein is CASSVAPVNTEAFF. The full variable domain, its missing parts supplied by reference TRBV9 and TRBJ1-1, is DSGVTQTPKHLITATGQRVTLRCSPRSGDLSVYWYQQSLDQGLQFLIQYYNGEERAKGNILERFSAQQFPDLHSELNLSSLELGDSALYFCASSVAPVNTEAFFGQGTRLTVV.

This clone was seen a few times. V and J are TRBV6-5 and TRBJ2-2; tentative D call: TRBD1 (6 bases). V lost 11 bases, J lost 1 base, and 17 bases lay in between. CDR1 is MNHEY and CDR2 is SVGAGI in the germline V gene. The CDR3 runs to 15 residues. The CDR3 nucleotides are TGTGCCTCCTTCTGGACAGCTATGAACACCGGGGAGCTGTTTTTT. It codes for CASFWTAMNTGELFF.

The V gene is TRBV2, the J gene TRBJ1-1; D is unclear. CDR1 and CDR2 from the germline V gene are SNHLY and FYNNEI. CDR3 length equals 14 residues. Trimming pared 7 bases from V and 1 base from J, leaving 13 bases between. The CDR3 reads CASIPGATNTEAFF. The CDR3 region has the DNA TGTGCCAGCATCCCGGGAGCGACGAACACTGAAGCTTTCTTT. Full variable domain (rest looked up from reference TRBV2 and TRBJ1-1): EPEVTQTPSHQVTQMGQEVILRCVPISNHLYFYWYRQILGQKVEFLVSFYNNEISEKSEIFDDQFSVERPDGSNFTLKIRSTKLEDSAMYFCASIPGATNTEAFFGQGTRLTVV.